A single sample is the source of the 27 T cell receptor beta chains below, sequenced in a study of vaccination and CD4 T cells after COVID-19. Sequence data for DNA of cultured CD4+ T cells were generated by the Oncomine TCR Beta short-read assay. TCRdb independently ran MiXCR on the PCR reads; one entry per CDR3 protein. The repertoire has some 19,000 distinct CDR3 sequences, approximately 49% of them found once; the top ten carry about 4%. Treatment of the sample: approximately nine-day PBMC culture with coronavirus spike peptide pools or control peptides (ViraFEST assay). The antigens for these receptors are not known. Sequenced: CD4+ T cells from blood, cultured in vitro. The origin of the receptors is a human donor who had recovered from COVID-19.

This clonotype was seen more than once but under ten times. This rearrangement joins TRBV7-3 to TRBJ2-5; 11 bases are shared with TRBD2. The CDR3 has 16 amino acids. Germline V gene data show CDR1 as SGHTA and CDR2 as FQGTGA. V was pared by 4 bases and J by 5 bases, with 9 bases of the junction left unmatched. CDR3: CASSSVAGGGPETQYF. CDR3 DNA: TGTGCCAGCAGCTCCGTAGCGGGAGGGGGTCCGGAGACCCAGTACTTC. The entire variable domain, with the rest obtained from reference TRBV7-3 and TRBJ2-5, is as follows: GAGVSQTPSNKVTEKGKYVELRCDPISGHTALYWYRQSLGQGPEFLIYFQGTGAADDSGLPNDRFFAVRPEGSVSTLKIQRTERGDSAVYLCASSSVAGGGPETQYFGPGTRLLVL.

A few counts support this clonotype. The chain has TRBV20-1 and TRBJ2-3; 8 nucleotides agree with TRBD2. Germline V gene sequence: CDR1 DFQATT, CDR2 SNEGSKA (reference sequence). V lost 5 bases, J lost 0 bases, and 4 bases stayed unmatched. CDR3 length: 14 residues. The CDR3 loop reads CSAGTSGSTDTQYF. As DNA, the CDR3 is TGCAGTGCTGGAACTAGCGGCAGCACAGATACGCAGTATTTT.

The chain joins TRBV20-1 to TRBJ2-3, with unresolved D. The CDR3 length is 13 residues. Trimming took 3 bases from V and 6 from J, leaving 13 bases between them. Looked up from germline, CDR1 is DFQATT and CDR2 is SNEGSKA (reference sequence). CDR3 bases: TGCAGTGCTAGGTTTGCGGCCAGGGATACGCAGTATTTT. Its protein is CSARFAARDTQYF.

The chain couples TRBV6-5 to TRBJ1-2; perhaps TRBD1 as D (5 bases). V was trimmed by 0 bases and J by 8 bases, leaving 13 bases between them. The CDR3 runs to 14 residues. The germline V gene encodes CDR1 MNHEY and CDR2 SVGAGI. The chain's CDR3 is CASSYSNRGGGYTF. CDR3 bases: TGTGCCAGCAGTTACTCGAACCGCGGGGGAGGCTACACCTTC.

This chain joins TRBV28 and TRBJ1-5; D may be TRBD1 (6 bases). From germline, CDR1 is MDHEN and CDR2 SYDVKM. Trimming removed 7 bases from V and 2 bases from J, with 15 bases in between. The CDR3 length is 15 residues. The CDR3 DNA sequence: TGTGCCAGCACTTTTGAGGGGACACGCAATCAGCCCCAGCATTTT. Its translation: CASTFEGTRNQPQHF.

This rearrangement joins TRBV6-1 to TRBJ2-7; TRBD2 agrees at 8 bases. Germline V gene sequence: CDR1 MNHNS, CDR2 SASEGT. The CDR3 extends over 13 amino acids. Trimming removed 8 bases from V and 3 bases from J; junction bases left unmatched: 6. The CDR3 loop reads CASGRAGVYEQYF. The CDR3 coding sequence is TGTGCCAGCGGTCGAGCGGGAGTCTACGAGCAGTACTTC.

J is TRBJ1-3 and V is TRBV21-1; the table's D call TRBD1 went unverified against the DNA. TRBV21-1 is marked as a pseudogene. This CDR3 is 15 amino acids long. The CDR3 spells CASSKAVRGSTTIYF. CDR3 sequence (DNA): TGTGCCAGCAGCAAAGCGGTCCGGGGGTCAACGACCATATATTTT.

This clonotype has more than one count but fewer than ten. The rearrangement uses TRBV20-1 and TRBJ2-3, with TRBD2 matching over 14 bases. J gave up 1 base and V 1 base, and 4 bases lay outside the gene matches. The CDR3 covers 17 residues. Looked up from germline, CDR1 is DFQATT and CDR2 is SNEGSKA (reference sequence). CDR3 coding DNA: TGCAGTGCTAGAGGAGGGACTAGCGGGGGACGCACAGATACGCAGTATTTT. Residues: CSARGGTSGGRTDTQYF.

The J gene is TRBJ2-5, the V gene TRBV11-3, with TRBD1 matching 7 bases. Germline CDR1 and CDR2: SGHNT and YENEEA. CDR3 length: 16 amino acids. The trim removed 3 bases at V and 7 bases at J, leaving 14 bases unmatched. CDR3 sequence: CASSFASGTAAVTQYF. DNA for the CDR3: TGTGCCAGCAGCTTCGCCTCCGGGACAGCCGCGGTGACCCAGTACTTC. The whole variable domain, filled in from reference TRBV11-3 and TRBJ2-5, reads EAGVVQSPRYKIIEKKQPVAFWCNPISGHNTLYWYLQNLGQGPELLIRYENEEAVDDSQLPKDRFSAERLKGVDSTLKIQPAELGDSAVYLCASSFASGTAAVTQYFGPGTRLLVL.

The CDR3: CSARYASGMTNEQFF. CDR3 coding DNA: TGCAGTGCTAGATATGCTAGCGGGATGACGAATGAGCAGTTCTTC. The genes are TRBV20-1 and TRBJ2-1; 9 positions match TRBD2. The CDR3 sequence is 15 residues long. Germline loops: CDR1 DFQATT, CDR2 SNEGSKA (reference sequence). The trim removed 2 bases at V and 7 bases at J, leaving 9 bases unmatched.

The rearrangement joins TRBV5-4 to TRBJ2-7; 8 nucleotides align to TRBD2. Trimming removed 4 bases from V and 4 bases from J; junction bases left unmatched: 10. Germline V gene lookup returns CDR1 SGHNT and CDR2 YYREEE (reference sequence). The CDR3 sequence is 15 residues long. The CDR3 here is CASSVSGTSEYEQYF. CDR3 coding DNA: TGTGCCAGCAGCGTCTCCGGGACTAGTGAATACGAGCAGTACTTC. Variable domain in full (rest from reference TRBV5-4 and TRBJ2-7): ETGVTQSPTHLIKTRGQQVTLRCSSQSGHNTVSWYQQALGQGPQFIFQYYREEENGRGNFPPRFSGLQFPNYSSELNVNALELDDSALYLCASSVSGTSEYEQYFGPGTRLTVT.

V gene TRBV15 combines with J gene TRBJ2-1, with 11 bases aligning to TRBD2. V was clipped by 0 bases and J by 12 bases; unmatched bases: 7. Germline V lookup: CDR1 LNHNV, CDR2 YYDKDF (reference sequence). This CDR3 has 15 residues. CDR3 DNA: TGTGCCACCAGCAGAGAACTAGCGGGGGTGTGGTCGCAGTTCTTC. The encoded protein is CATSRELAGVWSQFF.

The gene calls are TRBV7-8 and TRBJ2-2; possibly TRBD1 for D (5 bases). The CDR3 length is 15 residues. The germline CDR1 and CDR2 sequences are SGHVS and FQNEAQ. V dropped 0 bases and J dropped 7 bases, with 12 bases sitting between them. Here the CDR3 DNA reads TGTGCCAGCAGCTTAGCTTCCAGGGCGGTCGGGGAGCTGTTTTTT. Translating gives CASSLASRAVGELFF.

This clonotype was observed a few times. The rearrangement uses TRBV20-1 and TRBJ2-3; D is perhaps TRBD1 (6 bases). With 4 bases removed from V and 3 bases from J, the gap between germline ends came to 17 bases. The CDR3 contains 15 residues. The germline V gene encodes CDR1 DFQATT and CDR2 SNEGSKA (reference sequence). CDR3 DNA sequence: TGCAGTGCTATCGGGACATGGGGCATGACAGATACGCAGTATTTT. Translating gives CSAIGTWGMTDTQYF.

V gene TRBV20-1 combines with J gene TRBJ1-5, with 7 positions matching TRBD1. This CDR3 comprises 18 residues. The germline gives CDR1 DFQATT, CDR2 SNEGSKA (reference sequence). With 4 bases clipped from V and 2 bases from J, the junction kept 17 bases outside the gene matches. The chain's CDR3 is CSAIGGSEGAYRNQPQHF. CDR3 sequence (DNA): TGCAGTGCTATAGGCGGCAGTGAGGGGGCATATCGCAATCAGCCCCAGCATTTT.

J is TRBJ1-2 and V is TRBV2, with TRBD1 as a possible D gene (6 bases). Between the trimmed V and J ends, which lost 7 bases and 8 bases, there was a span of 20 bases. The germline V gene encodes CDR1 SNHLY and CDR2 FYNNEI. The length of the CDR3 is 14 residues. In DNA, the CDR3 is TGTGCCAGCACGGCCAAAACAGGGCAGATAGGCTACACCTTC. Translation gives CASTAKTGQIGYTF.

This clonotype has just a few counts. The gene calls are TRBV6-1 and TRBJ1-2; D possibly corresponds to TRBD1 (5 bases). Germline V CDR1 and CDR2: MNHNS, SASEGT. Trimming cost V 3 bases and J 8 bases, with 19 bases left between them. The CDR3 spans 15 residues. The CDR3: CASSDLDTRTGGYTF. The CDR3, as DNA: TGTGCCAGCAGTGACCTGGACACTCGAACGGGCGGCTACACCTTC.

There are a few counts of this clonotype. This chain joins TRBV7-9 and TRBJ2-2, with a weak D call TRBD2 (6 bases). CDR1 SEHNR and CDR2 FQNEAQ come from the germline V gene (reference sequence). With 5 bases removed from V and 2 bases from J, the gap between germline ends came to 12 bases. The CDR3 runs to 15 residues. CDR3 sequence reads: CASSAPGLNTGELFF. In DNA, the CDR3 is TGTGCCAGCAGCGCGCCGGGACTCAACACCGGGGAGCTGTTTTTT.

V gene TRBV28 combines with J gene TRBJ2-2; the match to TRBD2 covers 7 bases. This CDR3 contains 14 residues. The ends lost 3 bases at V and 4 bases at J; junction bases unmatched: 2. CDR1 MDHEN and CDR2 SYDVKM come from the germline V gene. Here the CDR3 reads CASSLPGGTGELFF. In DNA form, the CDR3 reads TGTGCCAGCAGTTTGCCGGGGGGCACCGGGGAGCTGTTTTTT. The full variable domain, completed using reference TRBV28 and TRBJ2-2, is DVKVTQSSRYLVKRTGEKVFLECVQDMDHENMFWYRQDPGLGLRLIYFSYDVKMKEKGDIPEGYSVSREKKERFSLILESASTNQTSMYLCASSLPGGTGELFFGEGSRLTVL.

The gene calls are TRBV6-2 or TRBV6-3 and TRBJ2-3; D is unresolved. This CDR3 is 12 amino acids long. Trimming cost V 7 bases and J 5 bases, with 10 bases left between them. Germline CDR1 reads MNHEY; CDR2 reads SVGEGT. The CDR3 sequence: CASTKHGDTQYF. CDR3 coding DNA: TGTGCCAGCACTAAACACGGAGATACGCAGTATTTT.

The chain links TRBV19 to TRBJ2-2; D is ambiguous. Germline loops: CDR1 LNHDA, CDR2 SQIVND (reference sequence). Trimming shortened V by 6 bases and J by 1 base, and 21 bases separated the two germline ends. This CDR3 is built from 18 residues. CDR3 protein: CASRRDSFNYLNTGELFF. The CDR3, as DNA: TGTGCCAGTAGAAGGGATTCCTTTAACTATTTGAACACCGGGGAGCTGTTTTTT.

The genes are TRBV6-5 and TRBJ1-5; D unresolved. Trimming removed 3 bases at V and 5 bases at J, with 11 bases between. CDR3 length: 14 residues. Germline-derived CDR1 and CDR2 are MNHEY and SVGAGI. CDR3 protein: CASSYRVGDQPQHF. In nucleotides, the CDR3 is TGTGCCAGCAGTTATAGGGTCGGCGATCAGCCCCAGCATTTT.

This clonotype has only a few counts. The chain recombines TRBV6-2 or TRBV6-3 with TRBJ2-3, with 8 nucleotides matching TRBD2. The CDR3 is 16 amino acids. V lost 5 bases to trimming and J lost 2 bases; unmatched junction nucleotides: 9. The germline V gene has CDR1 MNHEY and CDR2 SVGEGT. DNA for the CDR3: TGTGCCAGCAGTCAAGGATTAGCGGGGAACACAGATACGCAGTATTTT. It codes for CASSQGLAGNTDTQYF.

This chain links TRBV6-1 with TRBJ2-7; 8 bases align to TRBD1. Germline lookup yields CDR1 MNHNS and CDR2 SASEGT. J was trimmed by 7 bases and V by 7 bases; bases with no gene match: 12. This CDR3 is built from 14 residues. The CDR3 DNA reads as TGTGCCAGCACCCACTCAGGACAGGGTAAAGAGCAGTACTTC. Protein: CASTHSGQGKEQYF.

V is TRBV4-3 and J is TRBJ1-1; 9 bases match TRBD1. Germline V gene lookup returns CDR1 LGHNA and CDR2 YSLEER. Losses at the gene ends were 4 bases for V and 1 base for J; bases not matched to a gene: 4. CDR3 length: 15 residues. In DNA form, the CDR3 reads TGCGCCAGCAGCCTATCGGGACAGGGGAACACTGAAGCTTTCTTT. It is translated as CASSLSGQGNTEAFF.

The chain combines TRBV7-3 with TRBJ2-1; TRBD1 or TRBD2 may be the D gene (5 bases each). V was clipped by 1 base and J by 10 bases, with 11 bases between them. Germline V gene lookup returns CDR1 SGHTA and CDR2 FQGTGA. The CDR3 has 13 residues. For the CDR3, the DNA is TGTGCCAGCAGCTTAAGAGAGGGGTGGGAGCAGTTCTTC. Residues: CASSLREGWEQFF. The full variable domain, completed using reference TRBV7-3 and TRBJ2-1, is GAGVSQTPSNKVTEKGKYVELRCDPISGHTALYWYRQSLGQGPEFLIYFQGTGAADDSGLPNDRFFAVRPEGSVSTLKIQRTERGDSAVYLCASSLREGWEQFFGPGTRLTVL.

This clonotype was seen only once. The gene calls are TRBV11-2 and TRBJ2-4; D gene uncertain. Germline values: CDR1 SGHAT, CDR2 FQNNGV. CDR3 length: 12 amino acids. V was clipped by 8 bases and J by 0 bases, with 5 bases between them. The chain's CDR3 is CASGVAKNIQYF. CDR3 sequence (DNA): TGTGCCAGCGGGGTAGCCAAAAACATTCAGTACTTC.